Listed below are T cell receptor beta chains from one sample, sequenced in a study of shared clonotypes between healthy human individuals. Assay used: immunoSEQ multiplex PCR; TCRdb lists only in-frame clones, some missing. The sample yields about 2.3 million clones, about nine tenths seen once. Input material: naive CD4+ T cells from PBMCs. Every receptor here comes from a man aged 18-30 years in good health. Some clones in this sample may be carry-over from other donors' samples. CDR3s include the opening cysteine and the closing phenylalanine or tryptophan.

cdr3_length: 14
v_call: TRBV18
j_call: TRBJ2-7
cdr3_aa: CASSGPGPSYEQYF

cdr3_length: 16
v_call: TRBV5-1
j_call: TRBJ2-5
cdr3_aa: CASSLEGQGYQETQYF

cdr3_length: 13
v_call: TRBV5-5
j_call: TRBJ1-5
cdr3_aa: CASSPQGNQPQHF

cdr3_length: 15
v_call: TRBV6-1
j_call: TRBJ2-3
cdr3_aa: CASSVLKGLGDTQYF

cdr3_length: 15
v_call: TRBV7-2
j_call: TRBJ1-6
cdr3_aa: CASSYSVPEASPLHF

cdr3_length: 16
v_call: TRBV5-1
j_call: TRBJ1-1
cdr3_aa: CASSTDTGVQNTEAFF

cdr3_length: 10
v_call: TRBV7-9
j_call: TRBJ2-5
cdr3_aa: CGTGQETQYF

cdr3_length: 14
v_call: TRBV7-9
j_call: TRBJ1-2
cdr3_aa: CASSGQGENYGYTF

cdr3_length: 15
v_call: TRBV5-4
j_call: TRBJ2-2
cdr3_aa: CASSSDYANTGELFF

cdr3_length: 13
v_call: TRBV5-6
j_call: TRBJ2-7
cdr3_aa: CASSLARSYEQYF

cdr3_length: 13
v_call: TRBV7-2
j_call: TRBJ1-1
cdr3_aa: CASRTDRGTEAFF

cdr3_length: 11
v_call: TRBV30
j_call: TRBJ2-7
cdr3_aa: CAWSPDYEQYF

cdr3_length: 16
v_call: TRBV6-1
j_call: TRBJ1-4
cdr3_aa: CASSEALGQKAEKLFF

cdr3_length: 15
v_call: TRBV5-1
j_call: TRBJ1-3
cdr3_aa: CASSLSITPGNTIYF

cdr3_length: 14
v_call: TRBV7-9
j_call: TRBJ2-1
cdr3_aa: CASSPPGLQREQFF

cdr3_length: 14
v_call: TRBV5-8
j_call: TRBJ1-1
cdr3_aa: CAIGQGRGGTEAFF

cdr3_length: 15
v_call: TRBV5-1
j_call: TRBJ2-7
cdr3_aa: CASSFSSGRAYEQYF

cdr3_length: 14
v_call: TRBV10-3
j_call: TRBJ1-4
cdr3_aa: CAISDNPGAEKLFF

cdr3_length: 15
v_call: TRBV6-5
j_call: TRBJ2-1
cdr3_aa: CASRTLAGAGNEQFF

cdr3_length: 13
v_call: TRBV18
j_call: TRBJ2-7
cdr3_aa: CASSPPSSDEQYF

cdr3_length: 16
v_call: TRBV6-5
j_call: TRBJ2-2
cdr3_aa: CASSYIRLLNTGELFF

cdr3_length: 13
v_call: TRBV28
j_call: TRBJ2-7
cdr3_aa: CASSLPGAYEQYF

cdr3_length: 13
v_call: TRBV10-2
j_call: TRBJ2-7
cdr3_aa: CASSGEKLAEQYF

cdr3_length: 14
v_call: TRBV28
j_call: TRBJ1-4
cdr3_aa: CASRRTRANEKLFF

cdr3_length: 16
v_call: TRBV4-1
j_call: TRBJ1-2
cdr3_aa: CASSQEKALGTYGYTF

cdr3_length: 15
v_call: TRBV6-5
j_call: TRBJ1-4
cdr3_aa: CASRARDGTNEKLFF

cdr3_length: 11
v_call: TRBV7-9
j_call: TRBJ2-4
cdr3_aa: CASSPSKDQYF

cdr3_length: 16
v_call: TRBV10-3
j_call: TRBJ1-1
cdr3_aa: CAIKGGAPRGNTEAFF

cdr3_length: 14
v_call: TRBV23-1
j_call: TRBJ2-3
cdr3_aa: CASSHSDRTDTQYF

cdr3_length: 14
v_call: TRBV27
j_call: TRBJ2-7
cdr3_aa: CASTPGRGVYEQYF

cdr3_length: 13
v_call: TRBV10-2
j_call: TRBJ2-1
cdr3_aa: CASSGSARSEEFF

cdr3_length: 16
v_call: TRBV28
j_call: TRBJ1-4
cdr3_aa: CASSRGGGGLPEKLFF